This TCR beta chain comes out of a study of blood T cell repertoires in COVID-19. Profiling relied on immunoSEQ multiplex PCR, and the TCRdb table lists in-frame clones only, not all of them. The repertoire consists of 200,000 to 300,000 clones, with 65% to 90% occurring once and the leading ten covering approximately 9.6%. The CDR3 sequence is 16 residues long. Germline V lookup: CDR1 LGHDT, CDR2 YNNKEL (reference sequence). The participants were between roughly 18 and 89 years old and came from under 25 US areas. The source of this sequence is a woman aged 45-65 years with acute COVID-19. The gene calls are TRBV3-1 (or the pseudogene TRBV3-2) and TRBJ1-5; D is perhaps TRBD1 (5 bases). The specimen sequenced was PBMCs or T cells enriched from blood (not recorded which). The CDR3 coding sequence is TGTGCTGAAGCAGGGTATAACCTAAAAAACAATCAGCCCCAGCATTTT. Translated, it gives CAEAGYNLKNNQPQHF.